The clone carrying this T cell receptor (beta chain) was found a few times. Each CDR3 protein is one row after TCRdb ran MiXCR on the RT-PCR reads. The sample yields 150,000 to 250,000 distinct CDR3 sequences, 40% to 45% seen once. The data derive from a study of patients and donors after allogeneic stem cell transplantation. The V gene's germline CDR1 is SGHKS and CDR2 YYEKEE (reference sequence). The CDR3 consists of 15 residues. V shed 0 bases and J 4 bases; nucleotides not matched to a gene: 6. Sequenced: blood, either unsorted or a sorted T cell fraction (not recorded which). The rearrangement uses TRBV5-5 and TRBJ1-2; 7 nucleotides line up with TRBD1. The receptor comes from a human donor who was either an allogeneic HSCT recipient or a stem cell or donor lymphocyte infusion donor (not recorded which). It is not recorded whose cells these are; they may come from a transplant donor. CDR3 loop: CASSLAWDRVYGYTF. CDR3 nucleotides: TGTGCCAGCAGCTTGGCCTGGGACAGAGTCTATGGCTACACCTTC. The variable domain in full, with the rest retrieved from reference TRBV5-5 and TRBJ1-2, is DAGVTQSPTHLIKTRGQQVTLRCSPISGHKSVSWYQQVLGQGPQFIFQYYEKEERGRGNFPDRFSARQFPNYSSELNVNALLLGDSALYLCASSLAWDRVYGYTFGSGTRLTVV.